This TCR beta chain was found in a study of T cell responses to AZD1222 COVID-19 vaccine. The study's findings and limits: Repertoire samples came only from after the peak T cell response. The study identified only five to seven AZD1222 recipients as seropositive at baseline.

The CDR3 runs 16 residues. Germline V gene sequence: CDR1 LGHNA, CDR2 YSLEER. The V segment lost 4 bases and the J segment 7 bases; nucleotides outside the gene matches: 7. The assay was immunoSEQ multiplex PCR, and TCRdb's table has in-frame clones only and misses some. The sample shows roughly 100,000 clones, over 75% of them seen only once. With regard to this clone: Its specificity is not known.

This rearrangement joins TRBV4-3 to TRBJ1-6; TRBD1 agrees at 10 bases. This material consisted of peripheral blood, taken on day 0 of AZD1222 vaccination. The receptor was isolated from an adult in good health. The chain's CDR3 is CASSRQPGQGNSPLHF. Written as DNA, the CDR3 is TGCGCCAGCAGCCGGCAACCGGGACAGGGGAATTCACCCCTCCACTTT.